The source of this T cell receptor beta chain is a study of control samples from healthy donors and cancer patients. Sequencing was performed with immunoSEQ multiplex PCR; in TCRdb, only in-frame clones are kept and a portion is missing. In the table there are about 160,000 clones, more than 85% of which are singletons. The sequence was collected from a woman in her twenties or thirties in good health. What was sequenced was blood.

The CDR3 sequence is CASSSTGLWGNTIYF. CDR3 in DNA: TGTGCCAGCAGCTCGACGGGCTTGTGGGGAAACACCATATATTTT. J is TRBJ1-3 and V is TRBV7-2; D remains unclear. Trimming left V 4 bases short and J 4 bases short, with 14 bases between. Germline V gene lookup returns CDR1 SGHTA and CDR2 FQGNSA. CDR3 length equals 15 residues.